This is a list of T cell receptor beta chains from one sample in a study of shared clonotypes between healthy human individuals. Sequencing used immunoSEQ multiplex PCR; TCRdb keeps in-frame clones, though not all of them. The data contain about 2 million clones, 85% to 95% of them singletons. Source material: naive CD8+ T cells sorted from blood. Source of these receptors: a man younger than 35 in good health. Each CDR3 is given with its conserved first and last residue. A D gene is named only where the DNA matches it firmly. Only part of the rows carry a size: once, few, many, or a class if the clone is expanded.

CASSGGLVNEQFF | TGTGCCAGCAGCGGAGGACTAGTCAATGAGCAGTTCTTC | - | TRBJ2-1 | TRBD2 | TRBV9
CASSSVWADPSPSYEQYF | TGTGCCAGCTCCAGCGTCTGGGCAGACCCTTCTCCCTCCTACGAGCAGTACTTC | - | TRBJ2-7 | - | TRBV28
CASSGRTSGSEQYF | TGTGCCAGCAGCGGTCGGACAAGTGGGTCCGAGCAGTACTTC | - | TRBJ2-7 | - | TRBV5-4
CASSLARSSYEQYF | TGCGCCAGCAGCTTGGCTAGGAGCTCCTACGAGCAGTACTTC | - | TRBJ2-7 | - | TRBV5-1
CASNPTGKRDTEAFF | TGTGCCAGCAACCCGACAGGTAAAAGGGACACTGAAGCTTTCTTT | - | TRBJ1-1 | - | TRBV13
CASSQEAGLVYEQYF | TGCGCCAGCAGCCAAGAGGCAGGGCTCGTCTACGAGCAGTACTTC | - | TRBJ2-7 | - | TRBV4-3
CASSLFRIEYSNYGYTF | TGTGCCAGCAGTTTATTCCGCATAGAGTACTCTAACTATGGCTACACCTTC | once | TRBJ1-2 | - | TRBV28
CASSLAIVGGRFYEQYF | TGTGCCAGCAGCTTAGCCATAGTCGGCGGGAGGTTCTACGAGCAGTACTTC | once | TRBJ2-7 | TRBD2 | TRBV7-8
CASSYNTGYTF | TGTGCCAGCAGTTACAACACGGGCTACACCTTC | - | TRBJ1-2 | - | TRBV28
CASSTTQGAYGYTF | TGTGCCAGCTCGACCACCCAGGGTGCCTATGGCTACACCTTC | once | TRBJ1-2 | - | TRBV28
CASSQDSPYEQYF | TGCGCCAGCAGCCAAGATTCGCCCTACGAGCAGTACTTC | - | TRBJ2-7 | - | TRBV4-3
CAWSAGNGYEQYF | TGTGCCTGGAGTGCGGGAAATGGCTACGAGCAGTACTTC | - | TRBJ2-7 | - | TRBV30
CAISVGTMSSYEQYF | TGTGCCATCAGTGTTGGGACTATGAGCTCCTACGAGCAGTACTTC | - | TRBJ2-7 | TRBD2 | TRBV10-3
CASSSGQGALGYTF | TGTGCCAGCAGCTCGGGACAGGGGGCGCTTGGCTACACCTTC | - | TRBJ1-2 | TRBD1 | TRBV7-8
CASSEGPAGWAVQETQYF | TGTGCCAGCAGTGAAGGACCGGCGGGTTGGGCGGTCCAAGAGACCCAGTACTTC | - | TRBJ2-5 | - | TRBV6-1
CASSSTGLQETQYF | TGTGCCAGCAGCTCGACAGGACTCCAAGAGACCCAGTACTTC | - | TRBJ2-5 | - | TRBV7-8
CASSHSAEAFF | TGTGCCAGCAGTCATTCGGCTGAAGCTTTCTTT | - | TRBJ1-1 | - | TRBV13
CASSSRTGLYEQYF | TGTGCCAGCAGTTCTCGGACGGGACTCTACGAGCAGTACTTC | - | TRBJ2-7 | - | TRBV6-1
CASSQDAGQGAYEQYF | TGCGCCAGCAGCCAAGATGCTGGACAGGGGGCGTACGAGCAGTACTTC | - | TRBJ2-7 | TRBD1 | TRBV4-1
CAISHGAGGVEQYF | TGTGCCATCAGCCATGGGGCGGGAGGAGTCGAGCAGTACTTC | - | TRBJ2-7 | TRBD2 | TRBV10-3
CASSLGSGTNEQFF | TGTGCCAGCAGCTTAGGAAGCGGGACTAATGAGCAGTTCTTC | - | TRBJ2-1 | TRBD2 | TRBV7-9
CASSYSLGAREKLFF | TGTGCCAGCAGTTACTCGCTCGGGGCGCGTGAAAAACTGTTTTTT | once | TRBJ1-4 | - | TRBV6-5
CASSYSSGNQPQHF | TGTGCCAGCAGTTACTCTAGCGGCAATCAGCCCCAGCATTTT | once | TRBJ1-5 | - | TRBV6-5
CASSEWTSGGETQYF | TGTGCCAGCAGTGAATGGACTAGCGGGGGGGAGACCCAGTACTTC | - | TRBJ2-5 | TRBD2 | TRBV25-1
CASSTSSGGPSYEQYF | TGTGCCAGCAGCACTTCTAGCGGGGGCCCCTCCTACGAGCAGTACTTC | - | TRBJ2-7 | TRBD2 | TRBV13
CASRGTVWAETQYF | TGTGCCAGCAGGGGGACAGTTTGGGCAGAGACCCAGTACTTC | - | TRBJ2-5 | TRBD1 | TRBV7-9
CASSFAGAVDTGELFF | TGCGCCAGCAGCTTCGCGGGGGCGGTTGACACCGGGGAGCTGTTTTTT | - | TRBJ2-2 | - | TRBV5-1
CASSRPASAGPRVLYEQYF | TGTGCCAGCAGTCGGCCCGCCTCGGCAGGGCCAAGGGTGTTGTACGAGCAGTACTTC | - | TRBJ2-7 | - | TRBV11-2
CASSFRTGGRETQYF | TGTGCCAGCAGCTTCCGGACAGGGGGCAGAGAGACCCAGTACTTC | - | TRBJ2-5 | TRBD1 | TRBV7-9
CASSYPEGTEAFF | TGTGCCAGCAGTTACCCTGAGGGGACTGAAGCTTTCTTT | once | TRBJ1-1 | - | TRBV6-5
CASSIYWEPDMNTEAFF | TGTGCCAGTAGTATATATTGGGAACCAGACATGAACACTGAAGCTTTCTTT | - | TRBJ1-1 | - | TRBV19
CASSLNSQETQYF | TGTGCCAGCAGTCTCAACAGCCAAGAGACCCAGTACTTC | once | TRBJ2-5 | - | TRBV6-4